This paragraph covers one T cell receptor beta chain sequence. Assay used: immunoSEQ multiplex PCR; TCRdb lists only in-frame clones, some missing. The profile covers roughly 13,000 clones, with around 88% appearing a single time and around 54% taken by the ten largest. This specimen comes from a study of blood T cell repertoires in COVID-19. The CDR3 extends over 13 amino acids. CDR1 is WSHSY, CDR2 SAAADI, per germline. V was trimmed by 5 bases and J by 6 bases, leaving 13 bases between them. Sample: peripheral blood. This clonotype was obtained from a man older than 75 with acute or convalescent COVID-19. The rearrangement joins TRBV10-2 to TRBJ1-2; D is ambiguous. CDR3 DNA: TGCGCCAGCAGTATGTGGCCCACTAATGGCTACACCTTC. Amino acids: CASSMWPTNGYTF.